The sequence of this TCR beta chain was determined in a study of blood T cell repertoires in COVID-19. Study as a whole: Samples taken during acute and convalescent COVID-19 were collected in the United States, Italy and Spain. The analysed material was cDNA or gDNA that came from T cells, B-cell-depleted T cells, or PBMCs.

CDR1 is LNHDA, CDR2 SQIVND, per germline (reference sequence). Deletions cut 8 bases from V and 8 bases from J, with 15 bases between. The CDR3 contains 13 residues. Generated by immunoSEQ multiplex PCR, the TCRdb table keeps only in-frame clones and is missing some. The repertoire holds 150,000 to 200,000 clones, with around 89% as singletons. The sequencing sample was made of peripheral blood. This TCR was sampled from a man younger than 35 who had recovered from COVID-19. The rearrangement links TRBV19 to TRBJ1-4; the D is unclear. The CDR3 spells CASLGGVGEKLFF. As DNA, the CDR3 is TGTGCCAGTCTGGGCGGGGTGGGAGAAAAACTGTTTTTT.